A selection of T cell receptor beta chains follows, all from one sample in a study of cytomegalovirus exposure and HLA in healthy donors. Data came from immunoSEQ multiplex PCR; TCRdb stores just in-frame clones and leaves some out. This sample has fewer than 200,000 clones; more than 80% occur once, and the top ten carry about 3%. The sequencing sample was made of PBMCs. All receptors come from a woman younger than 35 in good health and CMV-seropositive. Both conserved end residues are part of each CDR3. The D gene is left open where the match is weak. The size of a clone is reported for some rows only, either as once, few or many, or as a class for expanded clones.

TRBV5-1	.	TRBJ2-1	.	CASMGGLNNEQFF
TRBV29-1	.	TRBJ2-2	.	CSFGLNTGELFF
TRBV5-6	.	TRBJ1-2	few	CASSLVQGGDGYTF
TRBV28	TRBD2	TRBJ2-2	.	CASLSGGADTGELFF
TRBV9	.	TRBJ1-1	.	CASRGSTAEAFF
TRBV29-1	TRBD2	TRBJ2-3	.	CSVRLAADTQYF
TRBV1	.	TRBJ2-7	.	CTSSPQGRFPYEQYF
TRBV11-2	.	TRBJ2-5	.	CASSLGMQETQYF
TRBV2	TRBD1	TRBJ1-2	few	CASSRDSINGYTF
TRBV10-2	TRBD2	TRBJ2-5	.	CAAALAGGQETQYF
TRBV7-8	.	TRBJ2-1	.	CASSLTLVGEQFF
TRBV27	TRBD1	TRBJ2-7	few	CASSPRQGISYEQYF
TRBV7-6	.	TRBJ2-3	once	CASSLAIAVTDTQYF
TRBV5-4	.	TRBJ2-1	.	CASSQTGYNEQFF
TRBV6-5	TRBD2	TRBJ2-7	.	CASSSAGATYEQYF
TRBV27	TRBD1	TRBJ2-7	.	CASSPAGTGFYEQYF
TRBV6-5	.	TRBJ1-2	.	CASSFLSRVVGYGYTF
TRBV7-2	TRBD2	TRBJ2-7	.	CASSPDAGTTHDF
TRBV9	.	TRBJ1-6	few	CASSVGAKNSPLHF
TRBV2	.	TRBJ2-5	.	CASSVTANQETQYF
TRBV5-6	TRBD1	TRBJ2-4	.	CASSTVDRGKNIQYF
TRBV30	.	TRBJ1-6	.	CAWSVRGEGRNSPLHF
TRBV19	.	TRBJ1-2	once	CASSPRTRNYGYTF
TRBV5-6	TRBD1	TRBJ2-3	once	CASSPTGGSTDTQYF
TRBV5-1	TRBD1	TRBJ1-2	.	CASSSTGGDGGYTF
TRBV28	.	TRBJ1-5	few	CASSATGRGQPQHF
TRBV5-5	.	TRBJ1-1	.	CASRSGWVNTEAFF
TRBV27	.	TRBJ1-1	.	CASSLRVFAEAFF
TRBV5-4	TRBD2	TRBJ2-7	once	CASSRAGLAATYEQYF
TRBV5-4	TRBD1	TRBJ1-5	.	CASSSDRSAPQHF
TRBV7-3	TRBD2	TRBJ2-1	.	CASSLGTSGFPRVGEQFF
TRBV7-2	.	TRBJ2-1	.	CASSSVVAESYNEQFF
TRBV5-4	.	TRBJ2-2	once	CASSTGTAGSGELFF
TRBV7-2	TRBD1	TRBJ2-1	.	CASSLVGQGANNEQFF
TRBV5-8	TRBD1	TRBJ2-7	.	CASSLPFGTAYEQYF
TRBV7-9	.	TRBJ1-2	.	CASSLKAGGGGYGYTF
TRBV10-3	TRBD1	TRBJ1-1	.	CAIRGTGTGNLEAFF